This paragraph covers one TCR beta chain sequence. These data are taken from a study of blood T cell repertoires in COVID-19. The V end lost 3 bases, the J end lost 2 bases, and 13 bases lay between the germline ends. The CDR3 is 15 residues long. Germline V gene lookup returns CDR1 SGHTA and CDR2 FQGNSA. In the original workflow: By means of reference gene primer amplification, nucleated cell counts were estimated. Repertoires were generated with immunoSEQ multiplex PCR, while TCRdb's copy carries only in-frame clones and drops some. V and J calls and clone size are given by that table; D and trimming were obtained from the DNA. The sample records 150,000 or so clones, approximately 82% being singletons.

Material: peripheral blood. V and J are TRBV7-2 and TRBJ1-2; possibly TRBD1 for D (6 bases). This receptor was taken from a woman of 80 years or more with acute or convalescent COVID-19. CDR3 loop: CASSFSGDVNYGYTF. CDR3 nucleotides: TGTGCCAGCAGCTTCTCAGGGGACGTGAACTATGGCTACACCTTC. Using reference TRBV7-2 and TRBJ1-2 for the parts outside the CDR3, the full variable domain is GAGVSQSPSNKVTEKGKDVELRCDPISGHTALYWYRQSLGQGLEFLIYFQGNSAPDKSGLPSDRFSAERTGGSVSTLTIQRTQQEDSAVYLCASSFSGDVNYGYTFGSGTRLTVV.